This T cell receptor beta chain was retrieved from a study of T cell repertoires in cytomegalovirus infection. The overall study: Public TCR beta signatures were indicative of both CMV infection and a matching HLA type.

This clonotype was seen only a few times. Its antigen is undetermined. Trimming cost V 6 bases and J 0 bases, with 17 bases left between them. The CDR3 has 16 amino acids. Per the germline V gene, CDR1 is MNHEY and CDR2 is SMNVEV (reference sequence). A single record per CDR3 protein comes from TCRdb applying MiXCR to the reads. Here the sample spans under 850,000 distinct CDR3 sequences, about 33% being singletons. V is TRBV27 and J is TRBJ2-5, with D possibly matching TRBD1 (6 bases). Sequencing was performed on cultured PBMCs, taken from culture after CMV antigen stimulation. This clonotype originated in a human donor in good health (CMV status not recorded). Some clones in this sample may be carry-over from other donors' samples. The CDR3 DNA follows: TGTGCCAGCAGGGGGGCCCCGGGACACAACCAAGAGACCCAGTACTTC. It codes for CASRGAPGHNQETQYF.